This T cell receptor beta chain was retrieved from a study of T cell repertoires in cytomegalovirus infection. Study-level information: Evidence of both CMV infection and a matching HLA type came from public TCR beta signatures.

Via MiXCR, TCRdb re-called the reads, giving one row per CDR3 protein. The sample has about 440,000 distinct CDR3 sequences, 31% seen once; the top ten hold approximately 14%. The CDR3 totals 17 residues. Trimming cost V 4 bases and J 1 base; bases outside gene matches: 12. Germline lookup yields CDR1 SGHAT and CDR2 FQNNGV. Study-wide results and limits: Pooled public TCR beta family frequency picked out CMV carriers with the relevant HLA. CMV-specific TCR beta clonotypes restricted by HLA-C were the ones dominating the ex vivo response.

In this sample, this clonotype turned up many times. Its matching antigen is unknown. The sequence derives from a human donor in good health (CMV status not recorded). Some clones in this sample may be carry-over from other donors' samples. Material for sequencing was PBMCs. The chain has TRBV11-2 and TRBJ1-1; 7 nucleotides line up with TRBD1. The CDR3 loop is CASSSRLVRTGNTEAFF. CDR3 DNA sequence: TGTGCCAGCAGCTCAAGGCTTGTCCGGACAGGGAACACTGAAGCTTTCTTT.